This entry concerns a single TCR beta chain. The length of the CDR3 is 19 residues. Unmatched junction bases numbered 19, after V lost 6 bases and J lost 1 base. Germline CDR1 and CDR2: LGHDT and YNNKEL (reference sequence). Profiled with immunoSEQ multiplex PCR; TCRdb holds only in-frame clones, not every one. The sample records around 30,000 clones, just over 85% being singletons. The entry originates in a study of blood T cell repertoires in COVID-19. The overall study: Acute and convalescent COVID-19 specimens originated in the United States, Italy and Spain.

This clonotype was obtained from a woman over 75 with active or convalescent COVID-19. This chain links TRBV3-1 (or the pseudogene TRBV3-2) with TRBJ1-1, with 8 nucleotides matching TRBD1. Sequenced: peripheral blood. The CDR3 coding sequence is TGTGCCAGCAGTCACCGGGACAGGTCTTTCTTAGGACAGAACACTGAAGCTTTCTTT. Its protein product is CASSHRDRSFLGQNTEAFF.